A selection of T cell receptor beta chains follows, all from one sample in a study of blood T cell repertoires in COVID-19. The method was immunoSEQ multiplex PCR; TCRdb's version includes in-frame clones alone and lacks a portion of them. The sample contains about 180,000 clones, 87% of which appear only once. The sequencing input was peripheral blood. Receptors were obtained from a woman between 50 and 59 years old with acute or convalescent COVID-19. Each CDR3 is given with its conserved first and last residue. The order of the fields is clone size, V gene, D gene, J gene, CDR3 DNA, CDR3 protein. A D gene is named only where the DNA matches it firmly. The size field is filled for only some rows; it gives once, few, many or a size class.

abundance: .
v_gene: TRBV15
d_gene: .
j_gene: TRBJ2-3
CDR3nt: TGTGCCACCAGCAGCCCAATAGATAGCACAGATACGCAGTATTTT
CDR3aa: CATSSPIDSTDTQYF

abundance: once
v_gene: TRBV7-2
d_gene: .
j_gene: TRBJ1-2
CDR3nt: TGTGCCAGCAGCTCTCCGGGACTGCGACGCTATGGCTACACCTTC
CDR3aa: CASSSPGLRRYGYTF

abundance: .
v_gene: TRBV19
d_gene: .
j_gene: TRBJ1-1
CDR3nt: TGTGCCAGTAGTATATTAGGGGGGGGGATGAACACTGAAGCTTTCTTT
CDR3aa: CASSILGGGMNTEAFF

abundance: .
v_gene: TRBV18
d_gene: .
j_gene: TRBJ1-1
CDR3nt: TGTGCCAGCTCATCGGTGACAGGCCTTGAAGCTTTCTTT
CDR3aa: CASSSVTGLEAFF

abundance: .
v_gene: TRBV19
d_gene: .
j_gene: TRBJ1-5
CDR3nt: TGTGCCAGTAGTTATGGGAGGCATAACAATCAGCCCCAGCATTTT
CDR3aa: CASSYGRHNNQPQHF

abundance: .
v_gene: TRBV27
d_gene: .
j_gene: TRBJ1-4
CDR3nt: TGTGCCAGCAGTTTATTTGGGCAGGGAATGGAAAAACTGTTTTTT
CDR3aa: CASSLFGQGMEKLFF

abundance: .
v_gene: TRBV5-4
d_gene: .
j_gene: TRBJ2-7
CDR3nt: TGTGCCAGCAGTCAGGACAGCTACGAGCAGTACTTC
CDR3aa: CASSQDSYEQYF

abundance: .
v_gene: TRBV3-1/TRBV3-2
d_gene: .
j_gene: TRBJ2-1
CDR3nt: TGTGCCAGCAGCCAAGCCAGCGTCGGGCAGTTCTTC
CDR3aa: CASSQASVGQFF

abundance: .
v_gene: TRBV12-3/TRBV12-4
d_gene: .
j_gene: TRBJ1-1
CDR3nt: TGTGCCAGCATCTCGAGTTACACTGAAGCTTTCTTT
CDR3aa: CASISSYTEAFF

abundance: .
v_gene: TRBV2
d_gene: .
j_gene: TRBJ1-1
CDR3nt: TGTGCCAGCAGTGTCGGCGTCAGGGGGAACACTGAAGCTTTCTTT
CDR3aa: CASSVGVRGNTEAFF

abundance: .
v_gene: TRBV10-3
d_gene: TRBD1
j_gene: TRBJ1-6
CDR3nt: TGTGCCATCAGCTCGGACAGGGGAGGCTCACCCCTCCACTTT
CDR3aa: CAISSDRGGSPLHF

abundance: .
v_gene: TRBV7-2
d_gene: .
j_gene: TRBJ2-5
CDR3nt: TGTGCCAGCAGCCTACAACGACAGGCCCAGACCCAGTACTTC
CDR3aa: CASSLQRQAQTQYF

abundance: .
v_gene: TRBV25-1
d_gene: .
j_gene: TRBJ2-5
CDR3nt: TGTGCCAGCAGTGAATTGTTGGGGGCGGGTGAGACCCAGTACTTC
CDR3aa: CASSELLGAGETQYF

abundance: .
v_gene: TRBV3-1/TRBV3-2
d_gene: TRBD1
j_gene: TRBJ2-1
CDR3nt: TGTGCCAGCAGCCAAGCGGACAGGACTTGGGATGAGCAGTTCTTC
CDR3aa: CASSQADRTWDEQFF

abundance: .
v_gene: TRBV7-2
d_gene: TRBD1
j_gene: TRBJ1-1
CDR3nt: TGTGCCAGCAGCTTGTGGACAGGGGCCGTAGCTTTCTTT
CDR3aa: CASSLWTGAVAFF

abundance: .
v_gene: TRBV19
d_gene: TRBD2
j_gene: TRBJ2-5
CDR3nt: TGTGCCAGCGGGGGGGTCCAAGAGACCCAGTACTTC
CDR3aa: CASGGVQETQYF

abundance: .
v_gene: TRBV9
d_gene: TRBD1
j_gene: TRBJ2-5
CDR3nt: TGTGCCAGCAGCGCTCACCTGGGACAGAATCAAGAGACCCAGTACTTC
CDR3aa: CASSAHLGQNQETQYF